One sample yielded the 10 T cell receptor beta chains listed below, sequenced in a study of T cell repertoires in breast cancer. A second nested PCR with blocking oligonucleotides suppressed unpaired genes. TCRdb passed the emulsion pairing reads through MiXCR, listing each CDR3 protein once. The sample consists of approximately 400 distinct CDR3 sequences, about half of them appearing once. An expanded emulsion RT-PCR with primers for all TCR V genes paired CD8+ T cell chains. What was sequenced was CD8+ T cells. The receptor source for this set is a pool of human donors with breast cancer or a healthy control (not recorded which).

This clonotype was counted only a few times. The chain uses TRBV4-3 and TRBJ2-1; 8 bases map to TRBD2. The CDR3 has 15 amino acids. Looked up from germline, CDR1 is LGHNA and CDR2 is YSLEER. Trimming cost V 4 bases and J 10 bases; bases outside gene matches: 12. CDR3 residues: CASSPPLVAGSEQFF. The DNA of the CDR3 is TGCGCCAGCAGCCCACCTTTGGTAGCGGGAAGCGAGCAGTTCTTC.

This clonotype has only a few counts. The rearrangement joins TRBV7-6 to TRBJ2-7, with D hard to call. Trimming removed 2 bases from V and 7 bases from J, with 12 bases in between. Germline CDR1 reads SGHVS; CDR2 reads FNYEAQ. The CDR3 contains 13 residues. The CDR3 reads CASSLTLIEEQYF. The CDR3 DNA follows: TGTGCCAGCAGCTTAACGCTCATTGAGGAGCAGTACTTC.

This clonotype rates as large. The V gene is TRBV7-2, the J gene TRBJ2-3, with unresolved D. Germline V CDR1 and CDR2: SGHTA, FQGNSA. This CDR3 spans 11 amino acids. V dropped 5 bases and J dropped 2 bases, with 2 bases sitting between them. The CDR3 sequence: CASSLTDTQYF. In DNA, the CDR3 is TGTGCCAGCAGCCTCACAGATACGCAGTATTTT. Full variable domain (remainder filled in from reference TRBV7-2 and TRBJ2-3): GAGVSQSPSNKVTEKGKDVELRCDPISGHTALYWYRQSLGQGLEFLIYFQGNSAPDKSGLPSDRFSAERTGGSVSTLTIQRTQQEDSAVYLCASSLTDTQYFGPGTRLTVL.

This clonotype occurred a few times. The chain recombines TRBV7-3 with TRBJ1-1, with D maybe TRBD1 (5 bases). The CDR3 is 13 amino acids. The germline V and J ends were trimmed by 3 bases and 1 base, with 6 bases remaining between them. The germline gives CDR1 SGHTA, CDR2 FQGTGA. The CDR3: CASSFTGNTEAFF. For the CDR3, the DNA is TGTGCCAGCAGCTTTACAGGGAACACTGAAGCTTTCTTT.

The chain joins TRBV7-6 to TRBJ2-3; 8 positions match TRBD1. CDR1 and CDR2 from the germline V gene are SGHVS and FNYEAQ. Germline trimming cut 1 base from V and 0 bases from J; bases unmatched to any gene: 3. This CDR3 comprises 16 residues. The CDR3: CASSLGTGGSTDTQYF. DNA of the CDR3: TGTGCCAGCAGCTTAGGAACAGGGGGAAGCACAGATACGCAGTATTTT.

This clonotype was counted a few times. V is TRBV7-2 and J is TRBJ2-7; 7 nucleotides line up with TRBD1. Germline trimming cut 5 bases from V and 5 bases from J; bases unmatched to any gene: 6. Per germline, CDR1 SGHTA and CDR2 FQGNSA. The CDR3 contains 13 residues. CDR3 nucleotides: TGTGCCAGCAGCACCCGAACAGGGGACGAGCAGTACTTC. Its protein is CASSTRTGDEQYF.

Concerning this clonotype itself: Because the CDR3 is missing its conserved closing phenylalanine or tryptophan, this is likely a read error. The chain joins TRBV7-2 to TRBJ1-5; 7 bases agree with TRBD1. Germline V CDR1 and CDR2: SGHTA, FQGNSA. Unmatched junction bases numbered 5, after V lost 3 bases and J lost 3 bases. CDR3 length: 15 residues. The CDR3 nucleotides read TGTGCCAGCAGCTTGGACAGGTATCACAATCAGCCCCAGCATCTT. Translation: CASSLDRYHNQPQHL.

This clonotype was counted between two and nine times. This rearrangement joins TRBV7-2 to TRBJ2-3, with no clear D. The V gene lost 5 bases and the J gene lost 2 bases, with 11 bases spanning the gap. CDR1 and CDR2 from the germline V gene are SGHTA and FQGNSA. This CDR3 contains 14 residues. The CDR3 spells CASSRAPHTDTQYF. The CDR3 DNA reads TGTGCCAGCAGCCGGGCCCCCCACACAGATACGCAGTATTTT.

This clonotype was observed a handful of times. The chain links TRBV7-2 to TRBJ1-5; D is possibly TRBD1 (5 bases). The germline CDR1 and CDR2 sequences are SGHTA and FQGNSA. There are 15 residues in the CDR3. Trimming took off 0 bases at V and 2 bases at J, with 8 bases between the two ends. CDR3 DNA sequence: TGTGCCAGCAGCTTAGCGCTACAGGGCAATCAGCCCCAGCATTTT. Protein product: CASSLALQGNQPQHF.

This chain uses TRBV6-6 with TRBJ2-3, with 10 bases identical to TRBD1. Trimming removed 0 bases from V and 2 bases from J; junction bases left unmatched: 2. Germline CDR1 is MNHNY and CDR2 is SVGAGI (reference sequence). CDR3 length: 16 amino acids. The CDR3 bases are TGTGCCAGCAGTTACTCGGGACAGGGGTACACAGATACGCAGTATTTT. This translates into CASSYSGQGYTDTQYF.